This T cell receptor (beta chain) was captured in a study of response to subunit inactivated influenza vaccine. Points from the study as a whole: T cells newly recruited by each seasonal influenza vaccination are few, the authors suggested.

Trimming took 0 bases from V and 4 from J, leaving 13 bases between them. Germline loops: CDR1 DFQATT, CDR2 SNEGSKA (reference sequence). There are 15 residues in the CDR3. This clonotype has more than one count but fewer than ten. The antigen remains unidentified. TCRdb passed the RT-PCR reads through MiXCR, listing each CDR3 protein once. The sample shows some 300,000 distinct CDR3 sequences, approximately 20% of them seen only once. The rearrangement uses TRBV20-1 and TRBJ2-1, with a tentative D call TRBD2 (6 bases). Source: PBMCs from blood, taken approximately 22 months after vaccination. This clonotype was sampled from a man aged 50 to 75 who received an inactivated influenza vaccine. The CDR3 nucleotides read TGCAGTGCTAGAGATGCGGGGCTAACATACAATGAGCAGTTCTTC. Residues: CSARDAGLTYNEQFF.